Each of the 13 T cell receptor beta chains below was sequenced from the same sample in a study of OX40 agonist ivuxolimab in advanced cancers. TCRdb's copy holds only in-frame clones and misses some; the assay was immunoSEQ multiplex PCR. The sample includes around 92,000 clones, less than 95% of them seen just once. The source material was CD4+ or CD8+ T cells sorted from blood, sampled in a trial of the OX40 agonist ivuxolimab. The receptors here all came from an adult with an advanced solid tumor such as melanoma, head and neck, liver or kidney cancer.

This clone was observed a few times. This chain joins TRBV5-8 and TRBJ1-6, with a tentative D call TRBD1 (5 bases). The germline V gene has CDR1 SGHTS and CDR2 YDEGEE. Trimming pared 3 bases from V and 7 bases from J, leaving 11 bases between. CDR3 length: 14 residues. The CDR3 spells CASSSGRTNSPLHF. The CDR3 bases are TGTGCCAGCAGCTCCGGACGGACAAATTCACCCCTCCACTTT.

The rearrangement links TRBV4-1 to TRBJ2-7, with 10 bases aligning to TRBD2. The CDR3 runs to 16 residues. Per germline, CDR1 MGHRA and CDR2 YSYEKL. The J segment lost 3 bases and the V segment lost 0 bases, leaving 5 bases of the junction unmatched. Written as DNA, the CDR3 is TGCGCCAGCAGCCAAGAAAAGCGGGAGGGCCACTACGAGCAGTACTTC. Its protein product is CASSQEKREGHYEQYF.

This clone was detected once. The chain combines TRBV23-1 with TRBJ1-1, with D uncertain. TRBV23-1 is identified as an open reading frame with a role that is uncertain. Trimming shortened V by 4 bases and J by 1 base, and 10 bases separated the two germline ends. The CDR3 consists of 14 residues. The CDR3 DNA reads TGCGCCAGCAGTCGGGCAGCCCCGAACACTGAAGCTTTCTTT. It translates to CASSRAAPNTEAFF.

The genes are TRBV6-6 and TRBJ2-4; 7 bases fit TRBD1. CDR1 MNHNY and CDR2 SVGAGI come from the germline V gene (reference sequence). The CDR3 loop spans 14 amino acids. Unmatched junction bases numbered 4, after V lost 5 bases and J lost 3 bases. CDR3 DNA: TGTGCCAGCAGTAAAGACAGGGACAAAAACATTCAGTACTTC. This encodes CASSKDRDKNIQYF.

The CDR3 DNA reads TGTGCCAGCAGTTCCGGGACAGGCCTCGCTTTCTTT. Its protein is CASSSGTGLAFF. The chain recombines TRBV27 with TRBJ1-1; 8 bases line up with TRBD1. The CDR3 is 12 amino acids. With V trimmed by 4 bases and J by 11 bases, 6 bases remained unmatched. From germline, CDR1 is MNHEY and CDR2 SMNVEV (reference sequence).

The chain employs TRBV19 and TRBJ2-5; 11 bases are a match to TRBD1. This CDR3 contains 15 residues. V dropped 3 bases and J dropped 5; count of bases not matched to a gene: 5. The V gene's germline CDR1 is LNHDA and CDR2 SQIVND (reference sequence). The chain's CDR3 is CASSMRTGGVETQYF. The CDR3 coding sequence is TGTGCCAGTAGTATGCGGACAGGGGGCGTCGAGACCCAGTACTTC.

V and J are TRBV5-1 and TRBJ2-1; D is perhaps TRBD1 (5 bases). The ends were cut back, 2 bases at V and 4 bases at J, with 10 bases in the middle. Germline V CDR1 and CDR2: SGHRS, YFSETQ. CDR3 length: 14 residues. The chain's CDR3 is CASSLMTDYNEQFF. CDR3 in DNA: TGCGCCAGCAGCTTAATGACAGATTACAATGAGCAGTTCTTC.

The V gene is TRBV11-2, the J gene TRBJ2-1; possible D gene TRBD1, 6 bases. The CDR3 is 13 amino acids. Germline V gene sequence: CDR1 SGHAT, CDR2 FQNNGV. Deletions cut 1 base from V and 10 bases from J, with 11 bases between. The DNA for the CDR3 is TGTGCCAGCAGCTTAGCCCCGGGACACGAGCAGTTCTTC. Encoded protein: CASSLAPGHEQFF.

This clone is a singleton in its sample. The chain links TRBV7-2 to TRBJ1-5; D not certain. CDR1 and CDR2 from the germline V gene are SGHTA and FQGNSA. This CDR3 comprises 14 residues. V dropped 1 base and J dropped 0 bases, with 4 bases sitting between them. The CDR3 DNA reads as TGTGCCAGCAGCTTAGTGGGTAGCAATCAGCCCCAGCATTTT. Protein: CASSLVGSNQPQHF.

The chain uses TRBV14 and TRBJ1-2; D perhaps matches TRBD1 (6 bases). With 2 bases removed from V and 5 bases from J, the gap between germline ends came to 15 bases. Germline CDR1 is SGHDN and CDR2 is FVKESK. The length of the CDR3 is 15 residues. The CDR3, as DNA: TGTGCCAGCAGCCAAACAGGGCTTTCCGCGTATGGCTACACCTTC. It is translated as CASSQTGLSAYGYTF.

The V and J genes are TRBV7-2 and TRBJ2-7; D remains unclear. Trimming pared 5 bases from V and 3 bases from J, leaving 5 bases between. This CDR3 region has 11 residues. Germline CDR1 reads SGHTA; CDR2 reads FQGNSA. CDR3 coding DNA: TGTGCCAGCAGCCCCCACTACGAGCAGTACTTC. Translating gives CASSPHYEQYF.

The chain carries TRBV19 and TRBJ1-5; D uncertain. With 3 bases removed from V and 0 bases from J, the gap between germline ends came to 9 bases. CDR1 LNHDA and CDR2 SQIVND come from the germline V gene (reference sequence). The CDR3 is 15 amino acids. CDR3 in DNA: TGTGCCAGTAGTATTAGGCCCATTAGCAATCAGCCCCAGCATTTT. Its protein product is CASSIRPISNQPQHF.

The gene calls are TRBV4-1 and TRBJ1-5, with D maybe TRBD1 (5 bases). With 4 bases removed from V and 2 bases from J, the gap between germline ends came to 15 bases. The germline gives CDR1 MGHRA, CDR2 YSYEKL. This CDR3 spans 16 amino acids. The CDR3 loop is CASSPLQGSGNQPQHF. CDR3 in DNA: TGCGCCAGCAGCCCACTTCAGGGTTCCGGCAATCAGCCCCAGCATTTT.